The clone carrying this T cell receptor beta chain was found a few times. In the original workflow: How many nucleated cells were present was estimated from reference gene primer amplification. Data came from immunoSEQ multiplex PCR; TCRdb stores just in-frame clones and leaves some out. V and J calls and clone size come straight from that table; D and trimming were deduced from the DNA. This table holds some 100,000 clones, around 86% found once. The data stem from a study of blood T cell repertoires in COVID-19. On the study more broadly: Samples of COVID-19 (acute and convalescent) were obtained from the United States, Italy and Spain.

J gave up 8 bases and V 4 bases, and 9 bases lay outside the gene matches. Looked up from germline, CDR1 is LGHDT and CDR2 is YNNKEL (reference sequence). CDR3 length: 14 residues. Sequenced input: peripheral blood. The chain joins TRBV3-1 (or the pseudogene TRBV3-2) to TRBJ1-2; TRBD1 matches 8 bases. This clonotype originated in a woman aged 70-85 years with acute or convalescent COVID-19. The CDR3 is CASSPQTGEEGYTF. In DNA form, the CDR3 reads TGTGCCAGCAGCCCCCAGACAGGGGAGGAGGGCTACACCTTC.